Listed below are T cell receptor beta chains from one sample, sequenced in a study of OX40 agonist ivuxolimab in advanced cancers. Data came from immunoSEQ multiplex PCR; TCRdb stores just in-frame clones and leaves some out. The table lists roughly 45,000 clones, 80% to 90% of them singletons. The specimen was CD4+ or CD8+ T cells sorted from blood, collected in a trial of the OX40 agonist ivuxolimab. Receptor source: an adult with an advanced solid tumor such as melanoma, head and neck, liver or kidney cancer. Both conserved end residues are part of each CDR3. Each record gives: J gene, V gene, D gene, clone size, CDR3 DNA, CDR3 protein. The D gene is left open where the match is weak. Size is omitted from some rows. Given values are once, few, many or a class for expanded clones.

>TRBJ2-2|TRBV25-1|TRBD1|NA
TGTGCCAGCCTCGGACAGGATTACACCGGGGAGCTGTTTTTT
CASLGQDYTGELFF
>TRBJ2-1|TRBV29-1|NA|NA
TGCAGCGTTGTAAGAGCTTACAATGAGCAGTTCTTC
CSVVRAYNEQFF
>TRBJ1-2|TRBV27|NA|NA
TGTGCCAGCAGAATGGGGCAGCAGTATGGCTACACCTTC
CASRMGQQYGYTF
>TRBJ2-1|TRBV10-3|NA|NA
TGTGCCATCAGTGAGAGGGGCAATGAGCAGTTCTTC
CAISERGNEQFF
>TRBJ2-7|TRBV18|NA|NA
TGTGCCAGCTCACCTCTGGGGTACGAGCAGTACTTC
CASSPLGYEQYF
>TRBJ1-5|TRBV18|NA|NA
TGTGCCAGCTCACCACGAGGGGCAAGCAATCAGCCCCAGCATTTT
CASSPRGASNQPQHF
>TRBJ2-7|TRBV6-6|NA|once
TGTGCCAGCAGCTTGACCTACGAGCAGTACTTC
CASSLTYEQYF
>TRBJ2-1|TRBV11-2|NA|NA
TGTGCCAGCAGCTTATCAGGGGGGGGTGAGCAGTTCTTC
CASSLSGGGEQFF
>TRBJ1-5|TRBV2|TRBD1|medium-sized
TGTGCCAGCAGTGAACAGGGGGGGAGAAGCAATCAGCCCCAGCATTTT
CASSEQGGRSNQPQHF
>TRBJ2-1|TRBV7-9|NA|NA
TGTGCCAGCAGCTCATATTTCAATGAGCAGTTCTTC
CASSSYFNEQFF
>TRBJ2-7|TRBV27|NA|medium-sized
TGTGCCAGCAGCCGTTCCCCGGGGGACTCCTACGAGCAGTACTTC
CASSRSPGDSYEQYF
>TRBJ2-3|TRBV18|TRBD1|NA
TGTGCCAGCTCACCTCGGTCCCGGGACAGGGGGCATGATGGCCTTGGGACAGATACGCAGTATTTT
CASSPRSRDRGHDGLGTDTQYF
>TRBJ2-3|TRBV19|TRBD1|NA
TGTGCCAGTCAGACAGGGTTCAGGACAGATACGCAGTATTTT
CASQTGFRTDTQYF
>TRBJ2-7|TRBV6-5|NA|NA
TGTGCCAGCAGTTACTCGACGATTACAGGGTCCTACGAGCAGTACTTC
CASSYSTITGSYEQYF
>TRBJ2-7|TRBV30|NA|few
TGTGCCTGGAGTGTAGGGGGGCGCATCGAGCAGTACTTC
CAWSVGGRIEQYF
>TRBJ2-7|TRBV11-2|NA|once
TGTGCCAGCAGCTTAGGCGCCTTCAGCTCCTACGAGCAGTACTTC
CASSLGAFSSYEQYF
>TRBJ2-1|TRBV6-1|TRBD2|few
TGTGCCAGCAGTGCTCTAGCGGGAGTCCCCAATGAGCAGTTCTTC
CASSALAGVPNEQFF
>TRBJ1-4|TRBV7-9|NA|NA
TGTGCCAGCAGCCCGGGGGGACCAGCCGGCGAAAAACTGTTTTTT
CASSPGGPAGEKLFF
>TRBJ1-3|TRBV5-8|NA|NA
TGTGCCAGCAGCTTGGGGACTTTCAGCTCTGGAAACACCATATATTTT
CASSLGTFSSGNTIYF
>TRBJ1-5|TRBV27|NA|NA
TGTGCCAGCAGTTTAGGCGGGACGGTCTATAGCAATCAGCCCCAGCATTTT
CASSLGGTVYSNQPQHF
>TRBJ1-2|TRBV5-4|TRBD1|NA
TGTGCCAGCAGCCTAACAGGGGGCGCCTATGGCTACACCTTC
CASSLTGGAYGYTF